This T cell receptor beta chain was sequenced in a study of blood T cell repertoires in COVID-19. Whole-study context: Acute and convalescent COVID-19 samples came from the United States, Italy and Spain. Nucleic acid was either cDNA or gDNA, and it came from T cells, B-cell-depleted T cells, or PBMCs.

As originally analysed: Reference gene primers were amplified, and this amplification served to estimate nucleated cell counts. Produced via immunoSEQ multiplex PCR; TCRdb's table is partial and in-frame only. Clone size and the V and J calls come from that table; the DNA yielded D and trimming. This sample has approximately 70,000 clones, with around 89% found just once. V dropped 0 bases and J dropped 8; count of bases not matched to a gene: 13. The CDR3 sequence is 17 residues long. CDR1 MGHRA and CDR2 YSYEKL come from the germline V gene. Sequencing was done on a sample of peripheral blood. The chain links TRBV4-1 to TRBJ2-1; 7 bases are a match to TRBD2. This TCR derives from a woman in her 70s with acute or convalescent COVID-19. The CDR3 DNA is TGCGCCAGCAGCCAAGATCAAAGATACGGGAGGACCGATGAGCAGTTCTTC. This gives the protein CASSQDQRYGRTDEQFF.